This entry lists 7 T cell receptor beta chains sequenced from one sample in a study of molecular identifiers for immune sequencing clone quantification. TCRdb called the PCR reads again in MiXCR, with one record for every CDR3 protein. Of 600,000 to 650,000 distinct CDR3 sequences listed, less than 20% were seen once; the top ten hold about 0.9%. The sequenced sample consisted of naive CD8+ T cells from blood, with Jurkat cell RNA spiked in. This sample's subset: FACS-sorted CD8+CD4-CCR7+CD45RA+ naive T cells. The receptor set was obtained from a human donor in good health. Some libraries in this study had Jurkat cell RNA spiked in.

The chain uses TRBV4-3 and TRBJ1-6; unclear D gene. There are 18 residues in the CDR3. V was cut by 4 bases and J by 0 bases, with 16 bases left in between. CDR1 is LGHNA and CDR2 is YSLEER in the germline V gene. The CDR3 nucleotides are TGCGCCAGCAGCCGAGACTTCGTCGCCCGCTCCTATAATTCACCCCTCCACTTT. Its translation is CASSRDFVARSYNSPLHF.

V and J are TRBV4-3 and TRBJ2-7; 11 positions agree with TRBD1. CDR1 LGHNA and CDR2 YSLEER come from the germline V gene. There are 16 residues in the CDR3. V was clipped by 3 bases and J by 0 bases; unmatched bases: 4. CDR3 bases: TGCGCCAGCAGCCAGATGGACAGGGGGCCCTCCTACGAGCAGTACTTC. It yields the protein CASSQMDRGPSYEQYF.

A few counts support this clonotype. The J gene is TRBJ2-3, the V gene TRBV15; no clear D gene. Germline V gives CDR1 LNHNV, CDR2 YYDKDF (reference sequence). The CDR3 covers 18 residues. V was pared by 5 bases and J by 0 bases, with 21 bases between. CDR3 sequence: CATSDNRFRLTSTDTQYF. CDR3 bases: TGTGCCACCAGCGATAATAGATTCAGGTTGACTAGCACAGATACGCAGTATTTT. The full variable domain, completed using reference TRBV15 and TRBJ2-3, is DAMVIQNPRYQVTQFGKPVTLSCSQTLNHNVMYWYQQKSSQAPKLLFHYYDKDFNNEADTPDNFQSRRPNTSFCFLDIRSPGLGDTAMYLCATSDNRFRLTSTDTQYFGPGTRLTVL.

Many counts were recorded for this clonotype. The chain uses TRBV11-3 and TRBJ2-1; 8 bases fit TRBD2. The CDR3 extends over 17 amino acids. Germline V gene lookup returns CDR1 SGHNT and CDR2 YENEEA. V lost 4 bases, J lost 0 bases, and 8 bases stayed unmatched. CDR3 protein: CASSSSPAGVSYNEQFF. The CDR3 DNA reads as TGTGCCAGCAGCTCATCCCCAGCGGGAGTCTCCTACAATGAGCAGTTCTTC.

The rearrangement uses TRBV5-1 and TRBJ2-1; no firm D call. This CDR3 has 15 residues. Trimming took 0 bases from V and 3 from J, leaving 10 bases between them. Germline assignment: CDR1 SGHRS and CDR2 YFSETQ. The CDR3 is CASSLEPAHYNEQFF. The CDR3 coding sequence is TGCGCCAGCAGCTTGGAACCTGCCCACTACAATGAGCAGTTCTTC.

This clonotype was seen at least ten times. The rearrangement uses TRBV4-1 and TRBJ1-1; TRBD1 matches 11 bases. This CDR3 spans 15 amino acids. With V trimmed by 7 bases and J by 6 bases, 10 bases remained unmatched. Germline CDR1 and CDR2: MGHRA and YSYEKL. CDR3 amino acids: CASNSELGQGAEAFF. For the CDR3, the DNA is TGCGCCAGCAACTCCGAATTGGGACAGGGGGCTGAAGCTTTCTTT.

This clonotype showed up just a few times. The rearrangement links TRBV7-6 to TRBJ1-1; 8 nucleotides agree with TRBD1. Germline-derived CDR1 and CDR2 are SGHVS and FNYEAQ. Trimming removed 5 bases from V and 3 bases from J; junction bases left unmatched: 8. This CDR3 contains 15 residues. The CDR3 DNA is TGTGCCAGCAGCACAGGGACAGGTCGGGACACTGAAGCTTTCTTT. Translation: CASSTGTGRDTEAFF.